Listed below are T cell receptor beta chains from one sample, sequenced in a study of beta chain features in type 1 diabetes. TCRdb's copy holds only in-frame clones and misses some; the assay was immunoSEQ multiplex PCR. Among 500,000 to 850,000 clones, 11% to 15% were seen once, and the ten largest hold approximately 0.042%. The specimen was naive CD4+ T cells from blood. The receptors shown here come from a man aged 18 to 35 with type 1 diabetes. Both conserved end residues are part of each CDR3. A D gene is named only where the DNA matches it firmly. Part of the rows lack a size; the others show once, few, many or a class for expanded clones.

-	TRBJ2-3	TRBV5-1	-	TGCGCCAGCAGCTTGGTTCTCAGGGAAAGAGATACGCAGTATTTT	CASSLVLRERDTQYF
-	TRBJ2-3	TRBV28	TRBD1	TGTGCCAGCACGGACAGGGTGGAAGATACGCAGTATTTT	CASTDRVEDTQYF
few	TRBJ1-2	TRBV7-9	TRBD1	TGTGCCAGCAGCTTACTACCGGGACAGGGTAGTGGCTACACCTTC	CASSLLPGQGSGYTF
-	TRBJ2-5	TRBV5-6	-	TGTGCCAGCAGCTTGGGTCGGGGGGAGACCCAGTACTTC	CASSLGRGETQYF
few	TRBJ1-1	TRBV7-3	-	TGTGCCAGCAGCTCGGGACCGAACACTGAAGCTTTCTTT	CASSSGPNTEAFF
-	TRBJ1-5	TRBV21-1	-	TGTGCCAGCACCCTGGGACAGGGAAGTGTCGATCAGCCCCAGCATTTT	CASTLGQGSVDQPQHF
few	TRBJ2-5	TRBV7-2	-	TGTGCCAGCAGCTTATCCCGACAAGAGACCCAGTACTTC	CASSLSRQETQYF
-	TRBJ2-5	TRBV4-2	-	TGTGCCAGCAGCCAAGGAATCCATCAAGAGACCCAGTACTTC	CASSQGIHQETQYF
-	TRBJ2-7	TRBV30	-	TGTGCCTGGAGTCTCTCCTCCTACGAGCAGTACTTC	CAWSLSSYEQYF
few	TRBJ2-3	TRBV7-2	-	TGTGCCAGCAGCTACTCAAAGGGAGATACGCAGTATTTT	CASSYSKGDTQYF
-	TRBJ2-1	TRBV4-1	-	TGCGCCAGCAGCCCGCCGAGGCAGCAACTGTATGAGCAGTTCTTC	CASSPPRQQLYEQFF
few	TRBJ1-1	TRBV7-9	-	TGTGCCAGCCTAGTAGAACCTCGGGATGAAGCTTTCTTT	CASLVEPRDEAFF
few	TRBJ2-3	TRBV25-1	-	TGTGCCATCCAGGGATTCGCTAAAGATACGCAGTATTTT	CAIQGFAKDTQYF
-	TRBJ2-1	TRBV19	-	TGTGCCAGTAGCGCCCGTAGTGCGGGGAACAATGAGCAGTTCTTC	CASSARSAGNNEQFF
-	TRBJ1-1	TRBV11-2	-	TGTGCCAGCAGCTTCGCACCCACTGAAGCTTTCTTT	CASSFAPTEAFF
few	TRBJ2-5	TRBV30	-	TGTGCCTGGAGTGGGGCTTGGGCAGAGCAAGAGACCCAGTACTTC	CAWSGAWAEQETQYF
few	TRBJ2-7	TRBV30	-	TGTGCCTGGGGAGAACCGGGACTTCTGTTCTACGAGCAGTACTTC	CAWGEPGLLFYEQYF
few	TRBJ1-2	TRBV18	-	TGTGCCAGCTCACCAATCATGGAAACAGGAGATTATGGCTACACCTTC	CASSPIMETGDYGYTF
few	TRBJ2-1	TRBV9	-	TGTGCCAGCGGGGGGCCCCAGATCTACAATGAGCAGTTCTTC	CASGGPQIYNEQFF
-	TRBJ1-2	TRBV14	TRBD1	TGTGCCAGCAGCCGCCGGGACAGGGGCGACTATGGCTACACCTTC	CASSRRDRGDYGYTF
few	TRBJ1-2	TRBV7-2	-	TGTGCCAGCAGCTCGTTTTCCGTGCGGGGCTACACCTTC	CASSSFSVRGYTF
few	TRBJ2-3	TRBV4-2	TRBD2	TGTGCCAGCAGCCAAGGACTAGCGGGGGGAGATACGCAGTATTTT	CASSQGLAGGDTQYF
-	TRBJ1-2	TRBV5-4	TRBD1	TGTGCCAGCAGCTTAGACAGGGGAAATGGCTACACCTTC	CASSLDRGNGYTF
few	TRBJ1-6	TRBV10-2	TRBD1	TGCGCCAGCAGTGATGGGGGACAGGGGAGCAATTCACCCCTCCACTTT	CASSDGGQGSNSPLHF
-	TRBJ1-5	TRBV6-6	-	TGTGCCAGCAAGGGGGTGCTAAATCAGCCCCAGCATTTT	CASKGVLNQPQHF
-	TRBJ1-5	TRBV30	-	TGTGCCTGGAGTAGGGTAGGGAATCAGCCCCAGCATTTT	CAWSRVGNQPQHF
-	TRBJ1-5	TRBV15	-	TGTGCCACCAGCAGATCTCTGAAGGATCAGCCCCAGCATTTT	CATSRSLKDQPQHF